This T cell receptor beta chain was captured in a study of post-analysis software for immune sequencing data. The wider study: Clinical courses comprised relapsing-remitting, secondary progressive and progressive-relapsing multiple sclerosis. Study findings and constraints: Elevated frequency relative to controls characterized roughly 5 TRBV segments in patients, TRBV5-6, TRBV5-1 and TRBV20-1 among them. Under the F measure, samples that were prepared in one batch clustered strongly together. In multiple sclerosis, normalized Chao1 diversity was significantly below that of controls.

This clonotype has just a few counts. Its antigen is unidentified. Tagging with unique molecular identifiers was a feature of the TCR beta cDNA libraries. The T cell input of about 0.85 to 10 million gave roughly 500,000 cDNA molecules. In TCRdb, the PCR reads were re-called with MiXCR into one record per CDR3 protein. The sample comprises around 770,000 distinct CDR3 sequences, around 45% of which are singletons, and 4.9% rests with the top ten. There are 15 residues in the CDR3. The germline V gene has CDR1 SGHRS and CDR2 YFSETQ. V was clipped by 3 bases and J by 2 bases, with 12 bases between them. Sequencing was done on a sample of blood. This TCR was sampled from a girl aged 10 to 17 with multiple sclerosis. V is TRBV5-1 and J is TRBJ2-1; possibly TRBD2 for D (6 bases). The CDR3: CASSSGLYTYNEQFF. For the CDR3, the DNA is TGCGCCAGCAGCTCGGGACTCTACACCTACAATGAGCAGTTCTTC.